The rows below give T cell receptor beta chains drawn from one sample of a study of metastatic and nonmetastatic thyroid tumors. From the PCR reads, TCRdb re-called clones with MiXCR. The table includes 30,000 to 40,000 clones, 35% detected once. Input material: tumor tissue. Every receptor here comes from a female donor with papillary thyroid cancer or a benign thyroid nodule (not recorded which). Some clones in this sample may be carry-over from other donors' samples. Each CDR3 is given with its conserved first and last residue. The order of the fields is CDR3 protein, CDR3 DNA, D gene, J gene, clone size, V gene. The D gene is left open where the match is weak. Size values are once, few and many counts, or a class for expanded clones, and some rows have none.

CASSGGSWGYTF,TGTGCCAGCAGTGGGGGGTCGTGGGGCTACACCTTC,-,TRBJ1-2,-,TRBV2
CASSTRQPRGNTEAFF,TGTGCCAGCAGTACCAGACAGCCTCGGGGGAACACTGAAGCTTTCTTT,-,TRBJ1-1,-,TRBV11-2
CASSLTGIYGYTF,TGTGCCAGCAGTTTGACAGGGATCTATGGCTACACCTTC,TRBD1,TRBJ1-2,once,TRBV6-5
CASSRTSGRANEQFF,TGTGCCAGCAGCCGAACTAGCGGGAGGGCGAATGAGCAGTTCTTC,TRBD2,TRBJ2-1,-,TRBV14
CASSYFGWKDEQYF,TGTGCCAGCAGTTACTTTGGGTGGAAGGACGAGCAGTACTTC,-,TRBJ2-7,many,TRBV6-2/TRBV6-3
CSARDPRQGVSNSPLHF,TGCAGTGCCAGGGACCCCAGACAGGGGGTCTCTAATTCACCCCTCCACTTT,TRBD1,TRBJ1-6,once,TRBV20-1
CASSSSRGYTF,TGTGCCTCATCATCGAGTCGTGGCTACACCTTC,-,TRBJ1-2,few,TRBV30
CASSSRPGPYNEQFF,TGTGCCAGCAGTTCCCGACCCGGGCCCTACAATGAGCAGTTCTTC,-,TRBJ2-1,few,TRBV6-1
CASSSVGGLGNEQFF,TGTGCCAGCAGCTCAGTAGGGGGACTCGGGAATGAGCAGTTCTTC,-,TRBJ2-1,-,TRBV7-8
CASSIGTGAHNEQFF,TGCGCCAGCAGCATAGGGACAGGAGCTCACAATGAGCAGTTCTTC,TRBD1,TRBJ2-1,-,TRBV5-1
CASSGDTQYF,TGTGCCAGCAGCGGGGATACGCAGTATTTT,-,TRBJ2-3,few,TRBV7-9
CASSLLGASSVTGELFF,TGTGCCAGCAGTTTACTCGGGGCTAGCAGCGTCACCGGGGAGCTGTTTTTT,-,TRBJ2-2,-,TRBV27
CASSQVLGTGELFF,TGTGCCAGCTCACAAGTACTGGGAACCGGGGAGCTGTTTTTT,-,TRBJ2-2,-,TRBV18
CASRLGGAYNEQFF,TGTGCCAGCAGACTGGGCGGGGCCTACAATGAGCAGTTCTTC,-,TRBJ2-1,-,TRBV7-2
CASSLSEGAVSYNEQFF,TGTGCCAGCAGTTTATCGGAAGGAGCGGTCTCCTACAATGAGCAGTTCTTC,-,TRBJ2-1,few,TRBV28
CASSIRRQDLGGYTF,TGTGCCAGTAGTATCCGACGACAGGACCTAGGGGGCTACACCTTC,-,TRBJ1-2,few,TRBV19
CSARSTGVSSYNEQFF,TGCAGTGCTAGGAGTACAGGTGTTAGCTCCTACAATGAGCAGTTCTTC,-,TRBJ2-1,-,TRBV20-1
CASSLFPGNTIYF,TGTGCCAGCAGTTTATTCCCCGGAAACACCATATATTTT,-,TRBJ1-3,-,TRBV28
CASGGRGSGNTIYF,TGTGCCAGCGGCGGGCGGGGCTCTGGAAACACCATATATTTT,-,TRBJ1-3,few,TRBV6-2/TRBV6-3
CATSRDPRGSYEQYF,TGTGCCACCAGCCGAGACCCAAGGGGAAGCTACGAGCAGTACTTC,-,TRBJ2-7,-,TRBV15
CASSFEGGTDTQYF,TGTGCCAGCAGCTTTGAGGGGGGCACAGATACGCAGTATTTT,-,TRBJ2-3,-,TRBV11-2
CASSLGGGGLQETQYF,TGTGCCAGCAGTTTAGGGGGCGGGGGCCTCCAAGAGACCCAGTACTTC,-,TRBJ2-5,-,TRBV12-3/TRBV12-4
CASRGRISYNEQFF,TGTGCCAGCAGGGGGCGGATCTCCTACAATGAGCAGTTCTTC,-,TRBJ2-1,-,TRBV28
CASWLGVDFEQFF,TGTGCCAGCTGGTTGGGAGTAGACTTTGAGCAGTTCTTC,-,TRBJ2-1,-,TRBV27
CATSPPSFEQYF,TGTGCCACCAGCCCTCCTTCCTTCGAGCAGTACTTC,-,TRBJ2-7,few,TRBV15
CASRPTAGISGNTIYF,TGTGCCAGCAGGCCTACTGCCGGGATCTCTGGAAACACCATATATTTT,-,TRBJ1-3,once,TRBV7-8
CASSYGPGAYTEAFF,TGTGCCAGCAGTTACGGGCCAGGGGCGTACACTGAAGCTTTCTTT,-,TRBJ1-1,few,TRBV6-6
CASSYSRGDTEAFF,TGTGCCAGCAGTTACTCGAGAGGGGACACTGAAGCTTTCTTT,-,TRBJ1-1,-,TRBV6-6
CAISRDRDTGELFF,TGTGCCATCAGCCGGGACAGAGACACCGGGGAGCTGTTTTTT,TRBD1,TRBJ2-2,-,TRBV10-3
CATRDTLSPHGEQYF,TGTGCCACCAGGGACACTCTCTCCCCACACGGCGAGCAGTACTTC,-,TRBJ2-7,-,TRBV6-1
CASRPSGASYNEQFF,TGTGCCAGTAGGCCTAGCGGGGCCTCCTACAATGAGCAGTTCTTC,TRBD2,TRBJ2-1,-,TRBV19
CASSPRYTNSPLHF,TGTGCCAGCAGCCCTCGGTATACTAATTCACCCCTCCACTTT,-,TRBJ1-6,-,TRBV28
CASSKSGTGFPDTQYF,TGTGCCAGCAGTAAATCCGGGACAGGGTTTCCAGATACGCAGTATTTT,TRBD1,TRBJ2-3,few,TRBV6-1
CASSLAGETDTQYF,TGTGCCAGCAGTTTGGCGGGAGAAACAGATACGCAGTATTTT,TRBD2,TRBJ2-3,few,TRBV12-3/TRBV12-4
CASKDRQETEAFF,TGTGCCAGCAAGGACCGGCAGGAGACTGAAGCTTTCTTT,-,TRBJ1-1,many,TRBV2
CASSLFRERTGELFF,TGTGCCAGCAGCTTATTCCGGGAGAGGACCGGGGAGCTGTTTTTT,-,TRBJ2-2,-,TRBV11-3
CASRGSGYGNQPQHF,TGTGCCAGTAGGGGATCTGGGTACGGCAATCAGCCCCAGCATTTT,-,TRBJ1-5,-,TRBV2
CASSSIQGGSDTIYF,TGTGCCAGCAGCTCCATCCAGGGGGGGTCTGACACCATATATTTT,TRBD1,TRBJ1-3,-,TRBV7-8
CASSQAVGNSYEQYF,TGCGCCAGCAGCCAAGCGGTGGGTAACTCCTACGAGCAGTACTTC,-,TRBJ2-7,-,TRBV4-3
CASSPRQGFQETQYF,TGTGCCAGCAGCCCGAGGCAAGGTTTCCAAGAGACCCAGTACTTC,-,TRBJ2-5,many,TRBV3-1